Shown below are 19 T cell receptor beta chains from a single sample sequenced in a study of blood T cells in healthy people across ages. Together with a sample-barcoded 5' primer, a J-beta primer mix was included in a second PCR lasting 7 to 11 cycles. TCRdb recomputed calls from the 5' RACE reads with MiXCR, one row per CDR3 protein. This sample has roughly 1,300,000 distinct CDR3 sequences, with approximately 60% found just once. Material: blood. These receptors all come from a man between 18 and 29 years old in good health.

The chain couples TRBV4-1 to TRBJ1-4, with D hard to call. The CDR3 totals 12 residues. Trimming shortened V by 0 bases and J by 7 bases, and 3 bases separated the two germline ends. CDR1 MGHRA and CDR2 YSYEKL come from the germline V gene. CDR3 sequence reads: CASSQEAEKLFF. The CDR3 DNA follows: TGCGCCAGCAGCCAAGAGGCTGAAAAACTGTTTTTT.

V and J are TRBV10-1 and TRBJ2-1, with D possibly being TRBD2 (6 bases). The CDR3 runs to 16 residues. Trimming removed 3 bases from V and 3 bases from J, with 15 bases in between. From germline, CDR1 is WNHNN and CDR2 SYGVQD (reference sequence). CDR3 nucleotide sequence: TGCGCCAGCAGTGACCCGGGGGAGAGTAACTACAATGAGCAGTTCTTC. Protein: CASSDPGESNYNEQFF.

The rearrangement joins TRBV7-2 to TRBJ1-2; D might be TRBD1 (5 bases). The V gene lost 5 bases and the J gene lost 5 bases, with 21 bases spanning the gap. The CDR3 spans 16 residues. Germline V CDR1 and CDR2: SGHTA, FQGNSA. CDR3 coding DNA: TGTGCCAGCAGCCCATTTTCGGGGGGTACAAAGTATGGCTACACCTTC. This translates into CASSPFSGGTKYGYTF.

This chain links TRBV6-1 with TRBJ2-7, with 12 bases aligning to TRBD2. Trimming removed 9 bases from V and 1 base from J; junction bases left unmatched: 13. Germline assignment: CDR1 MNHNS and CDR2 SASEGT. CDR3 length: 17 residues. The CDR3 loop is CASQTSGSGLRSYEQYF. CDR3 coding DNA: TGTGCCAGTCAGACTAGCGGGAGTGGTCTTCGGTCCTACGAGCAGTACTTC.

This clonotype was counted only a few times. The chain carries TRBV5-1 and TRBJ2-5, with D possibly matching TRBD2 (5 bases). Germline lookup yields CDR1 SGHRS and CDR2 YFSETQ. CDR3 length: 15 amino acids. Trimming removed 0 bases from V and 5 bases from J, with 14 bases in between. CDR3 DNA: TGCGCCAGCAGCTTGGCTTCGGGAAGGGAGGAGACCCAGTACTTC. The encoded protein is CASSLASGREETQYF. Drawing the rest from reference TRBV5-1 and TRBJ2-5, the complete variable domain is KAGVTQTPRYLIKTRGQQVTLSCSPISGHRSVSWYQQTPGQGLQFLFEYFSETQRNKGNFPGRFSGRQFSNSRSEMNVSTLELGDSALYLCASSLASGREETQYFGPGTRLLVL.

The gene calls are TRBV7-2 and TRBJ2-1; 10 bases map to TRBD2. The V gene end was trimmed by 1 base and the J gene end by 3 bases; junction bases not matched to a gene: 6. Germline CDR1 SGHTA, CDR2 FQGNSA. The CDR3 sequence is 17 residues long. The CDR3 reads CASSLVASGGFYNEQFF. The DNA of the CDR3 is TGTGCCAGCAGCTTAGTTGCTAGCGGGGGATTCTACAATGAGCAGTTCTTC.

About this clonotype: A read error may produce the germline difference seen at one junction end. The genes are TRBV4-1 and TRBJ2-3; TRBD1 might be the D (6 bases). The CDR3 contains 14 residues. Looked up from germline, CDR1 is MGHRA and CDR2 is YSYEKL. Here the CDR3 DNA reads TGCGCCAGCAGCCAAGACCGGGACACAGGTACGCAGTATTTT. It is translated as CASSQDRDTGTQYF.

The table lists this clonotype with a few counts. The chain has TRBV10-3 and TRBJ2-1; 11 bases fit TRBD1. This CDR3 has 17 amino acids. CDR1 is ENHRY and CDR2 is SYGVKD in the germline V gene. V lost 3 bases to trimming and J lost 6 bases; unmatched junction nucleotides: 10. Here the CDR3 reads CAISDLSKGQGVNEQFF. CDR3 nucleotides: TGTGCCATCAGTGATTTATCGAAGGGACAGGGGGTCAATGAGCAGTTCTTC.

A word on this clonotype: A much larger clone differs from this one at a single base, so this may be a read error. V and J are TRBV20-1 and TRBJ2-3, with TRBD2 identical over 8 bases. The length of the CDR3 is 14 residues. Germline CDR1 is DFQATT and CDR2 is SNEGSKA (reference sequence). The CDR3 region has the DNA TGCAATGCCCAGACGGGGGGGGACGCAGATACGCAGTATTTT. It translates to CNAQTGGDADTQYF.

DNA of the CDR3: TGTGCCATCAGTGAGTCTCCCGGGGTCGATACGCAGTATTTT. Protein product: CAISESPGVDTQYF. V and J are TRBV10-3 and TRBJ2-3; D might be TRBD2 (5 bases). Germline-derived CDR1 and CDR2 are ENHRY and SYGVKD. There are 14 residues in the CDR3. Trimming stripped 0 bases from V and 6 bases from J, with 10 bases between.

The chain combines TRBV4-1 with TRBJ1-5; possible D gene TRBD1, 5 bases. Trimming removed 2 bases at V and 7 bases at J, with 12 bases between. Germline-derived CDR1 and CDR2 are MGHRA and YSYEKL. The CDR3 runs to 14 residues. The CDR3 sequence is CASSQWQGRQPQHF. The DNA of the CDR3 is TGCGCCAGCAGCCAATGGCAGGGTAGGCAGCCCCAGCATTTT.

The V gene is TRBV12-5, the J gene TRBJ2-3; no definite D call. The length of the CDR3 is 13 residues. V lost 3 bases to trimming and J lost 4 bases, with 8 bases between them. Germline loops: CDR1 LGHNT, CDR2 FRNRAP. Here the CDR3 reads CASGFGVSDTQYF. The CDR3 DNA follows: TGTGCTAGTGGTTTCGGCGTATCAGATACGCAGTATTTT.

This clonotype came up many times. J is TRBJ1-2 and V is TRBV20-1; D remains unclear. This CDR3 comprises 14 residues. CDR1 DFQATT and CDR2 SNEGSKA come from the germline V gene (reference sequence). Trimming pared 6 bases from V and 8 bases from J, leaving 22 bases between. This chain's CDR3 is CSASGSPVGGGYTF. CDR3 bases: TGCAGTGCCTCGGGATCCCCTGTCGGAGGAGGCTACACCTTC.

The chain links TRBV5-1 to TRBJ2-1; 11 nucleotides agree with TRBD2. Germline loops: CDR1 SGHRS, CDR2 YFSETQ. The CDR3 totals 16 residues. J gave up 7 bases and V 0 bases, and 6 bases lay outside the gene matches. The CDR3 nucleotides read TGCGCCAGCAGCTTGGCTAGCGGGGGGCGTGGAAATGAGCAGTTCTTC. Amino acids: CASSLASGGRGNEQFF.

The chain joins TRBV6-2 or TRBV6-3 to TRBJ1-5; possibly TRBD1 for D (5 bases). The CDR3 length is 14 residues. The V gene's germline CDR1 is MNHEY and CDR2 SVGEGT. V shed 6 bases and J shed 3 bases, with 12 bases lying between them. This CDR3 is CASSRDRINQPQHF. The CDR3 DNA reads as TGTGCCAGCAGCCGCGACAGAATCAATCAGCCCCAGCATTTT.

The chain has TRBV7-9 and TRBJ2-3; tentative D call: TRBD1 (5 bases). Germline V lookup: CDR1 SEHNR, CDR2 FQNEAQ (reference sequence). V lost 4 bases, J lost 4 bases, and 12 bases lay in between. The CDR3 consists of 14 residues. CDR3 region: CASSSQGSPDTQYF. The CDR3 nucleotides are TGTGCCAGCAGCTCCCAGGGCTCCCCAGATACGCAGTATTTT.

This clonotype showed up just a few times. CDR3 sequence reads: CASSVGAGGTVYEQYF. CDR3 coding DNA: TGTGCCAGCAGCGTAGGGGCAGGAGGAACGGTCTACGAGCAGTACTTC. This sequence joins TRBV9 and TRBJ2-7, with D possibly being TRBD2 (5 bases). Germline V CDR1 and CDR2: SGDLS, YYNGEE. V gave up 0 bases and J gave up 3 bases, with 16 bases separating them. The CDR3 consists of 16 residues.

This clonotype was observed a few times. This chain's CDR3 is CASSQDRRGFDEQYF. The CDR3 DNA follows: TGTGCCAGCAGCCAAGATAGGCGGGGGTTTGACGAGCAGTACTTC. The rearrangement links TRBV4-2 to TRBJ2-7; 7 nucleotides agree with TRBD2. The CDR3 is 15 amino acids. From germline, CDR1 is LGHNA and CDR2 YNFKEQ. The ends lost 0 bases at V and 5 bases at J; junction bases unmatched: 7.

The chain employs TRBV4-1 and TRBJ2-5; TRBD2 matches 13 bases. V was clipped by 1 base and J by 4 bases; unmatched bases: 12. The V gene's germline CDR1 is MGHRA and CDR2 YSYEKL. The CDR3 has 19 residues. The CDR3 loop is CASSQATSGRAMLPETQYF. For the CDR3, the DNA is TGCGCCAGCAGCCAAGCTACTAGCGGGAGGGCCATGCTTCCAGAGACCCAGTACTTC.